This TCR beta chain was captured by sequencing in a study of regulatory T cells in long-lasting Graves disease. The CDR3 length is 14 residues. Trimming removed 1 base at V and 2 bases at J, with 8 bases between. Germline CDR1 and CDR2: SNHLY and FYNNEI. Time point of the sample: newly diagnosed GD, antithyroid drugs for less than 3 months. Researchers made the TCR library from RNA that was extracted from PBMCs. Whole-study findings and limits: TRBV28, TRBJ1-2 and TRBJ2-5 were favored in persistent disease. Fewer public clonotypes were shared by new patients (around 960) than by persistent patients (fewer than 3,000).

Libraries of TCR beta came from iRepertoire HTBI primers plus Arm-PCR of CDR3 regions. Via MiXCR, TCRdb re-called the multiplex PCR reads, giving one row per CDR3 protein. Among around 480,000 distinct CDR3 sequences listed, approximately 16% were seen once. This clonotype was seen ten or more times. Its antigen is not known. The data were also submitted as part of a second study, on T cells in Graves' hyperthyroidism and ophthalmopathy. That work adds: The TCR CDR3 was amplified in a first-round RT-PCR using the HTBI primer set. The model predicted ophthalmopathy a median approximately 6 months before onset.

This specimen was peripheral blood mononuclear cells (PBMCs), taken at new diagnosis, from a patient treated with antithyroid drugs. This clonotype was sampled from a woman aged 40-60 years with Graves disease. The chain recombines TRBV2 with TRBJ2-5; no clear D. This CDR3 reads CASSEDRAQETQYF. In DNA, the CDR3 is TGTGCCAGCAGTGAAGACAGAGCACAAGAGACCCAGTACTTC. Full variable domain (rest looked up from reference TRBV2 and TRBJ2-5): EPEVTQTPSHQVTQMGQEVILRCVPISNHLYFYWYRQILGQKVEFLVSFYNNEISEKSEIFDDQFSVERPDGSNFTLKIRSTKLEDSAMYFCASSEDRAQETQYFGPGTRLLVL.